This T cell receptor beta chain was sequenced in a study of radiation and T cells in renal cell carcinoma. In the case of this clone: The target antigen is unknown.

CDR3 length: 16 amino acids. Germline CDR1 and CDR2: SGHRS and YFSETQ. The V end lost 0 bases, the J end lost 1 base, and 11 bases lay between the germline ends. Time point reported: blood 4 weeks post-SBRT, at nephrectomy. Treatment meaning: 15 Gy SBRT to primary tumor, nephrectomy 4 weeks later. Whole-study results and caveats: Baseline intratumoral clonotype presence is unknown without pretreatment biopsies.

Sequenced by immunoSEQ multiplex PCR; TCRdb stores in-frame clones only, minus some. The sample has over 120,000 clones; about 88% are singletons. The genes are TRBV5-1 and TRBJ2-1; the D gene is possibly TRBD2 (6 bases). The source of this sequence is a woman between 50 and 59 years old with renal cell carcinoma. The source material was blood, sampled from a patient whose treatment included radiotherapy and nephrectomy. CDR3 nucleotides: TGCGCCAGCAGCTTGGTTCTTAGCGGATCCTACAATGAGCAGTTCTTC. Translation: CASSLVLSGSYNEQFF.